This T cell receptor (beta chain) derives from a study of T cell clones after liver transplantation. Assay used: immunoSEQ multiplex PCR; TCRdb lists only in-frame clones, some missing. Among some 80,000 clones listed, roughly 85% were seen once. The CDR3 consists of 14 residues. Per the germline V gene, CDR1 is SGHRS and CDR2 is YFSETQ. The germline V and J ends were trimmed by 0 bases and 8 bases, with 14 bases remaining between them. The V and J genes are TRBV5-1 and TRBJ1-2, with D hard to call. This sequence originates from a human patient who received a liver transplant. Some T cells may be graft donor cells. Source: CD4+ T cells from blood, taken 46 months after liver transplant. DNA for the CDR3: TGCGCCAGCAGCTTGGAGGTCTCCTCGGGGGGCTACACCTTC. It yields the protein CASSLEVSSGGYTF.